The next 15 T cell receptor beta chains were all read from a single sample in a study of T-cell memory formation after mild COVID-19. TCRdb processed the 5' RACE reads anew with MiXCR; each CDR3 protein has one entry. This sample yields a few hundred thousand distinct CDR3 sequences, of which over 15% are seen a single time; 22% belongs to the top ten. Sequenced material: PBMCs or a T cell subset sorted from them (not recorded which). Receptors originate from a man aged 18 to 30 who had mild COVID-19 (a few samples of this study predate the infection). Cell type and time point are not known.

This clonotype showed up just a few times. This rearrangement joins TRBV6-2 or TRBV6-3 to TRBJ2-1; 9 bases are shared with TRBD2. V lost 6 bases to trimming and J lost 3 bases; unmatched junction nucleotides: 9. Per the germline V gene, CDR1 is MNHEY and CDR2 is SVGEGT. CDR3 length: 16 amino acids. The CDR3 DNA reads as TGTGCCAGCAGCCGCGCGGGGGGGGGTGGCTACAATGAGCAGTTCTTC. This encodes CASSRAGGGGYNEQFF.

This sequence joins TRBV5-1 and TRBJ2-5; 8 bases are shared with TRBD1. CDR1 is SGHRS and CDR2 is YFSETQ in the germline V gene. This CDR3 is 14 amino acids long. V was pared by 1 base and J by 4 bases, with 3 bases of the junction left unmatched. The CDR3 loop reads CASSLNTGGETQYF. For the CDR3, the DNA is TGCGCCAGCAGCTTGAATACAGGGGGAGAGACCCAGTACTTC.

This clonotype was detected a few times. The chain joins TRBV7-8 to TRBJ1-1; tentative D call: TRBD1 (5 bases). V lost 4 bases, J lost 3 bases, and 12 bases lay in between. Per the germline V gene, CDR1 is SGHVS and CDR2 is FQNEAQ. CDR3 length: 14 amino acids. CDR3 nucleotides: TGTGCCAGCAGCTCCGGGGCTACTTACACTGAAGCTTTCTTT. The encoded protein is CASSSGATYTEAFF.

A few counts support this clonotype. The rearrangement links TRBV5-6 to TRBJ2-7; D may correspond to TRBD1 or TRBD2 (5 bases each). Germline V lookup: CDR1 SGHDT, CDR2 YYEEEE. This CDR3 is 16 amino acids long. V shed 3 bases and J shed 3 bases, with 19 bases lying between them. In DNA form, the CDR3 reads TGTGCCAGCAGCTCCCTGCCGGGACGGAGAGTCTACGAGCAGTACTTC. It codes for CASSSLPGRRVYEQYF.

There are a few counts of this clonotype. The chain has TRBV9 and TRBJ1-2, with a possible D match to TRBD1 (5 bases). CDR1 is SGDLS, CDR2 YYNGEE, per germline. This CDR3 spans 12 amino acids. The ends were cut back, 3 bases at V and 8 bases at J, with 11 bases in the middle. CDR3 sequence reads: CASSEGNVGYTF. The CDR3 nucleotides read TGTGCCAGCAGCGAGGGGAACGTAGGCTACACCTTC.

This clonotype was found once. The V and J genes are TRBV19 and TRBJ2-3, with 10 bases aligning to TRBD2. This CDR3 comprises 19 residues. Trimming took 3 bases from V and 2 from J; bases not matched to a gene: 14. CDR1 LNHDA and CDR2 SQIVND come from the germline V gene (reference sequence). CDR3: CASSISAPLLAGSTDTQYF. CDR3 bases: TGTGCCAGTAGTATCTCGGCCCCCTTACTAGCGGGGTCCACAGATACGCAGTATTTT. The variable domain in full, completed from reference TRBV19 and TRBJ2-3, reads DGGITQSPKYLFRKEGQNVTLSCEQNLNHDAMYWYRQDPGQGLRLIYYSQIVNDFQKGDIAEGYSVSREKKESFPLTVTSAQKNPTAFYLCASSISAPLLAGSTDTQYFGPGTRLTVL.

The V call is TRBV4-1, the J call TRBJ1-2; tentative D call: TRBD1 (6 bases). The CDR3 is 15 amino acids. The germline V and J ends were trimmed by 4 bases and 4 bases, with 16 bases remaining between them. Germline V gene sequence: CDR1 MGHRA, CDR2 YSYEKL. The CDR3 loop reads CASSPGVTASYGYTF. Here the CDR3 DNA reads TGCGCCAGCAGCCCAGGGGTAACAGCCTCCTATGGCTACACCTTC.

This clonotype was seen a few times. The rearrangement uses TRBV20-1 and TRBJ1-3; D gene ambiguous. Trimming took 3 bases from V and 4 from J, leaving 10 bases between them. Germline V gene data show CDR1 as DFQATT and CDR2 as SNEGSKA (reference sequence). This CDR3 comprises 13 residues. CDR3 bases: TGCAGTGCTAGTCCCATTATGGGAAACACCATATATTTT. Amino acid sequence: CSASPIMGNTIYF.

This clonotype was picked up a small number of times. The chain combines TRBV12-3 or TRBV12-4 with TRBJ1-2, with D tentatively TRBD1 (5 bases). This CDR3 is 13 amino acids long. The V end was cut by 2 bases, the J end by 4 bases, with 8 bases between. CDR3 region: CASSLSGGYGYTF. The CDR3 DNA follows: TGTGCCAGCAGTTTATCGGGGGGCTATGGCTACACCTTC.

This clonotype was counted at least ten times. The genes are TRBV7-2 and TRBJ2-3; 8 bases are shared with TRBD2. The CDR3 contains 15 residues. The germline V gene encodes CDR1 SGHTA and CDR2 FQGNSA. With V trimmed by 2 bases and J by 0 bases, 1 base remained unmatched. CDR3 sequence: CASSLQRGSTDTQYF. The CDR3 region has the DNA TGTGCCAGCAGCTTACAGCGGGGGAGCACAGATACGCAGTATTTT.

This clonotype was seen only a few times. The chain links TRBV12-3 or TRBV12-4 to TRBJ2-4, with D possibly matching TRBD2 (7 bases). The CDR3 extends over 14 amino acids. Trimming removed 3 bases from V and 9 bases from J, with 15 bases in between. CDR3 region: CASSLVRGAGIQYF. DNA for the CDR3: TGTGCCAGCAGTTTGGTCCGGGGGGCGGGCATTCAGTACTTC.

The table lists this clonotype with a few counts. The CDR3 DNA is TGCGCCAGCAGCTCTAGGGAGGCCGGGGAGCTGTTTTTT. It codes for CASSSREAGELFF. The J gene is TRBJ2-2, the V gene TRBV5-1, with D possibly matching TRBD2 (6 bases). Germline V gene data show CDR1 as SGHRS and CDR2 as YFSETQ. CDR3 length equals 13 residues. Trimming shortened V by 3 bases and J by 6 bases, and 9 bases separated the two germline ends.

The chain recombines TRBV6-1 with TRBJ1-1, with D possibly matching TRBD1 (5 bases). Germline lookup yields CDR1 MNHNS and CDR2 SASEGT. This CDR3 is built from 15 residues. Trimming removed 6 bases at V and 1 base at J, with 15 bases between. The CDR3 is CASSDQGIENTEAFF. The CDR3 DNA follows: TGTGCCAGCAGCGACCAGGGTATCGAGAACACTGAAGCTTTCTTT.

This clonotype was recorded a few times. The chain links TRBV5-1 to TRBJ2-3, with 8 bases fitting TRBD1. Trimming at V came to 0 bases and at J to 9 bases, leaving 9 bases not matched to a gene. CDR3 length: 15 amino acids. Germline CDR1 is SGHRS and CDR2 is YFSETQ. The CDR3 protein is CASSLGQGLWKTQYF. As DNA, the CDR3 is TGCGCCAGCAGCTTGGGACAGGGGTTGTGGAAAACGCAGTATTTT.

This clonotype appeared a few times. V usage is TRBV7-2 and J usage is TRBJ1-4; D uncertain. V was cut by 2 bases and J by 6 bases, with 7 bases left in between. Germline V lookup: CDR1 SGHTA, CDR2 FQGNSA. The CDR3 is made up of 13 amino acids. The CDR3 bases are TGTGCCAGCAGCTTAAGAGGATATGAAAAACTGTTTTTT. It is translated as CASSLRGYEKLFF.